These 23 T cell receptor beta chains were sequenced from one sample in a study of tumor and adjacent non-tumor tissue in lung cancer (dated by TCRdb to the late 2010s). Library method: multiplex PCR. The run used an Illumina HiSeq 2500. TCRbeta libraries were constructed through three rounds of nested PCR with primers (Table S4) according to protocols modified from ARM-PCR. TCRdb handled the public reads itself, with Q25 trimming in fastp and clone calling in MiXCR, and kept productive beta chains. Each entry is one CDR3 protein sequence, shown with its most common DNA and genes. The sample table lists approximately 86,000 distinct CDR3 sequences, roughly 72% of them with a count of one. The top ten clonotypes cover about a tenth of the sample. RNA was extracted from bulk unsorted tissue and checked for quality with a NanoDrop ND-1000 and an Agilent 2100. Source material: lung tumor tissue. The receptors stem from a woman in her 40s with non-small cell lung cancer.

The CDR3 sequence is CASSRSGLAEQPQYF. The CDR3, as DNA: TGTGCCAGCAGTCGGTCGGGGCTAGCTGAGCAGCCCCAGTATTTT. The chain employs TRBV28 and TRBJ1-5; D could derive from TRBD1 or TRBD2 (5 bases each). The DNA end favors TRBJ2-3, so the J call may be wrong. This CDR3 is 15 amino acids long. Germline V gives CDR1 MDHEN, CDR2 SYDVKM.

As regards this clonotype: This clone may be a read error of a much larger clone one base away. The V gene is TRBV7-8, the J gene TRBJ2-7; no definite D call. V was cut by 1 base and J by 0 bases, with 7 bases left in between. The germline V gene has CDR1 SGHVS and CDR2 FQNEAQ. The CDR3 spans 14 residues. CDR3 residues: CASSLGDSSYEQYF. CDR3 nucleotides: TGTGCCAGCAGCTTAGGGGATAGCTCCTACGAGCAGTACTTC.

Concerning this clonotype itself: A read error may account for a junction end that differs from germline. The chain is built from TRBV28 and TRBJ2-7; no firm D call. The CDR3 has 14 amino acids. Germline V gene sequence: CDR1 MDHEN, CDR2 SYDVKM. For the CDR3, the DNA is TGTGTCAGCAAAGGGCTAGTGGGATGCCAAAGCTTGTACTTC. This codes for CVSKGLVGCQSLYF.

Concerning this clonotype: A much larger clonotype is one base distant, so this may be a read error. The chain joins TRBV20-1 to TRBJ2-1; TRBD2 matches at 7 bases. Trimming at V came to 1 base and at J to 9 bases, leaving 9 bases not matched to a gene. This CDR3 contains 14 residues. Germline V lookup: CDR1 DFQATT, CDR2 SNEGSKA (reference sequence). In DNA form, the CDR3 reads TGCAGTGCTAGAGGGGGACTACCTCACACTGAGCAGTTCTTC. It yields the protein CSARGGLPHTEQFF.

This clonotype was seen ten or more times. The rearrangement joins TRBV28 to TRBJ2-7; TRBD2 aligns across 8 bases. This CDR3 has 16 amino acids. Germline values: CDR1 MDHEN, CDR2 SYDVKM. V trimming: 4 bases; J trimming: 6 bases; junction bases outside the gene matches: 14. The CDR3, as DNA: TGTGCCAGCAGTTCACAGTTAAGCGGGAGCGGAACCGAGCAGTACTTC. Translated: CASSSQLSGSGTEQYF. The whole variable domain, remainder taken from reference TRBV28 and TRBJ2-7, is DVKVTQSSRYLVKRTGEKVFLECVQDMDHENMFWYRQDPGLGLRLIYFSYDVKMKEKGDIPEGYSVSREKKERFSLILESASTNQTSMYLCASSSQLSGSGTEQYFGPGTRLTVT.

As concerns this clonotype: The conserved phenylalanine or tryptophan is not found at the CDR3 terminus, so this likely reflects a read error. V gene TRBV4-1 combines with J gene TRBJ2-5; 8 positions agree with TRBD1. CDR3 length: 15 amino acids. Looked up from germline, CDR1 is MGHRA and CDR2 is YSYEKL. CDR3 in amino acids: CTSSRPGQVGETQYL. The DNA of the CDR3 is TGCACCAGCAGCCGGCCGGGACAGGTGGGAGAGACCCAGTACTTA.

A note on this clonotype: One end of the junction is discordant with germline, which a read error may explain. V gene TRBV11-2 combines with J gene TRBJ2-5, with D perhaps matching TRBD2 (6 bases). The CDR3 is 16 amino acids. Germline CDR1 and CDR2: SGHAT and FQNNGV. CDR3 sequence (DNA): TGTGCCGGCAGCTTAGTTGGGCGGAGGGCCCAAGGGACCCAATACTTC. This gives the protein CAGSLVGRRAQGTQYF.

This clonotype is medium-sized (0.01 to 0.1%) in the sample. The chain is built from TRBV11-2 and TRBJ1-2, with TRBD1 matching over 7 bases. The CDR3 loop spans 14 amino acids. The V gene end was trimmed by 5 bases and the J gene end by 0 bases; junction bases not matched to a gene: 3. Germline assignment: CDR1 SGHAT and CDR2 FQNNGV. CDR3 sequence (DNA): TGTGCCAGCAGCAGGGACAGAACTAACTATGGCTACACCTTC. It is translated as CASSRDRTNYGYTF.

About this clonotype itself: Its ends do not fully match the called genes, so a read error is possible. The chain couples TRBV11-3 to TRBJ2-1; 10 nucleotides align to TRBD1. CDR3 length: 14 residues. Germline CDR1 is SGHNT and CDR2 is YENEEA. The CDR3: CAISSGQGGNEQFF. For the CDR3, the DNA is TGTGCCATCAGCTCCGGACAGGGGGGTAATGAGCAGTTCTTC.

Of note for this clonotype: As the CDR3 is not closed by the conserved phenylalanine or tryptophan, this likely results from a read error. This rearrangement joins TRBV6-1 to TRBJ2-1; 10 bases map to TRBD1. Germline V gene lookup returns CDR1 MNHNS and CDR2 SASEGT. This CDR3 is built from 15 residues. Trimming removed 6 bases from V and 4 bases from J; junction bases left unmatched: 6. Here the CDR3 DNA reads TGTGCCAGCAGAGGATCGGGACAGGGGTACAATGAGCAGTTCTTA. It translates to CASRGSGQGYNEQFL.

This clonotype has a count of ten or more. This chain connects TRBV29-1 to TRBJ2-7, with TRBD1 as a possible D gene (7 bases). Trimming stripped 3 bases from V and 3 bases from J, with 12 bases between. Looked up from germline, CDR1 is SQVTM and CDR2 is ANQGSEA. The CDR3 is made up of 13 amino acids. CDR3 amino acids: CSVERQGGYEQYF. CDR3 coding DNA: TGCAGCGTTGAGCGGCAGGGGGGCTACGAGCAGTACTTC.

Only a few counts were recorded for this clonotype. A read error may be the cause here, since a much bigger clone is one base away. The chain recombines TRBV11-2 with TRBJ1-6, with D possibly TRBD1 on 6 matching bases. This CDR3 contains 15 residues. The germline CDR1 and CDR2 sequences are SGHAT and FQNNGV. The CDR3 is CASNSDGQLNSSLHF. The CDR3 DNA reads TGTGCCAGCAACTCGGACGGACAGCTGAATTCATCCCTCCACTTT.

This rearrangement joins TRBV28 to TRBJ2-3; either TRBD1 or TRBD2 may supply D (5 bases each). The CDR3 contains 16 residues. The germline V and J ends were trimmed by 10 bases and 4 bases, with 24 bases remaining between them. The germline V gene has CDR1 MDHEN and CDR2 SYDVKM. CDR3 nucleotides: TGTGCCATCAATGATGTGCAGGGACGACGGGCAGATACGCAGTATTTT. It is translated as CAINDVQGRRADTQYF.

On this clonotype: One junction end does not reproduce the germline sequence, and a read error may be involved. The J gene is TRBJ2-4, the V gene TRBV12-3 or TRBV12-4; TRBD2 matches at 7 bases. This CDR3 is 13 amino acids long. The CDR3 here is CASSKGPGRVQYF. The CDR3 DNA follows: TGCGCCAGCAGTAAGGGACCGGGGAGGGTTCAGTACTTC.

The chain couples TRBV4-2 to TRBJ2-1; 12 nucleotides match TRBD2. With 1 base clipped from V and 10 bases from J, the junction kept 8 bases outside the gene matches. The CDR3 has 16 amino acids. The germline gives CDR1 LGHNA, CDR2 YNFKEQ. The CDR3 DNA reads TGTGCCAGCAGCCAAGGGACTAGCGGGGATATATACGAGCAGTTCTTC. Translated, it gives CASSQGTSGDIYEQFF.

In the case of this clonotype: Compared with germline, one end of the junction differs, possibly owing to a read error. V usage is TRBV6-6 and J usage is TRBJ1-2; 11 nucleotides match TRBD1. The germline V gene has CDR1 MNHNY and CDR2 SVGAGI (reference sequence). The CDR3 is made up of 15 amino acids. In DNA, the CDR3 is TGTGTCAGCAGCTTACGGGACAGGGGGACGGGAGGCTACGCCTTC. It translates to CVSSLRDRGTGGYAF.

With regard to this clonotype: A read error may produce the germline difference seen at one junction end. The V call is TRBV4-1, the J call TRBJ2-1; a possible D gene is TRBD2 (6 bases). The CDR3 sequence is 15 residues long. Germline V lookup: CDR1 MGHRA, CDR2 YSYEKL. The CDR3 DNA sequence: TGCACCAGCAGAATGGGGCGGGGAATCTACAGTGAACAGTTCTTC. Amino acid sequence: CTSRMGRGIYSEQFF.

There are many counts of this clonotype. The V gene is TRBV14, the J gene TRBJ2-1; possibly TRBD2 for D (5 bases). The V end lost 4 bases, the J end lost 10 bases, and 14 bases lay between the germline ends. This CDR3 region has 13 residues. From germline, CDR1 is SGHDN and CDR2 FVKESK. The CDR3, as DNA: TGTGCCAGCAGCCCTGGACTCCCCCAGGAGCAGTTCTTC. Its translation: CASSPGLPQEQFF.

Details on this clonotype: Given a much more abundant clone one base away, this may be a read error. The J gene is TRBJ2-7, the V gene TRBV4-2; 7 nucleotides line up with TRBD1. Losses at the gene ends were 5 bases for V and 5 bases for J; bases not matched to a gene: 9. The CDR3 extends over 14 amino acids. From germline, CDR1 is LGHNA and CDR2 YNFKEQ. Here the CDR3 reads CASSWGTARDEQYF. The CDR3 region has the DNA TGTGCCAGCAGCTGGGGGACAGCCAGGGACGAGCAGTACTTC.

Concerning this clonotype itself: A much larger clone differs by one base, so this may be a read error. The gene calls are TRBV6-8 and TRBJ2-7; D possibly corresponds to TRBD2 (7 bases). CDR1 MNHGY and CDR2 SAAAGT come from the germline V gene. The CDR3 extends over 15 amino acids. The CDR3 sequence is CASSHGGGYVYGQYF. DNA of the CDR3: TGTGCCAGCAGCCACGGCGGGGGCTATGTTTACGGGCAGTACTTC.

Details on this clonotype: At one end the junction does not follow the germline gene, possibly because of a read error. This sequence joins TRBV6-2 or TRBV6-3 and TRBJ1-1; 12 nucleotides align to TRBD1. From germline, CDR1 is MNHEY and CDR2 SVGEGT. The CDR3 sequence is 14 residues long. The CDR3 DNA sequence: TGTGCCAGTAGTTACGGGACAGGGGGCACTCAAGTTTTCTTT. Protein sequence: CASSYGTGGTQVFF.

Details on this clonotype: This may be a read error: a much more frequent sequence differs by one nucleotide. The genes are TRBV20-1 and TRBJ1-3, with TRBD1 as a possible D gene (6 bases). The germline V gene has CDR1 DFQATT and CDR2 SNEGSKA (reference sequence). This CDR3 is 13 amino acids long. The CDR3 DNA reads TGCAGTGCCCAGGGGTGGTCTGGAAACATCATATATTTT. Its translation is CSAQGWSGNIIYF.

Points on this clonotype: Compared with germline, one end of the junction differs, possibly owing to a read error. The gene calls are TRBV6-2 or TRBV6-3 and TRBJ2-3; D possibly uses TRBD1 or TRBD2 (5 bases each). CDR1 is MNHEY, CDR2 SVGEGT, per germline. The CDR3 loop spans 15 amino acids. CDR3 sequence reads: CAGSLGSGRGGMQYF. The DNA of the CDR3 is TGTGCCGGCAGTTTGGGCTCGGGGCGAGGTGGTATGCAATATTTT.